The 18 T cell receptor beta chains presented below share a single source sample, sequenced in a study of T-cell memory formation after mild COVID-19. Each CDR3 protein gets one entry after TCRdb re-called the 5' RACE reads with MiXCR. Here the sample spans 310,000 or so distinct CDR3 sequences, approximately 16% being singletons. Sequenced material: PBMCs or a T cell subset sorted from them (not recorded which). All receptors come from a man between 18 and 29 years old who had mild COVID-19 (a few samples of this study predate the infection). Cell type and time point are not known.

This chain uses TRBV4-1 with TRBJ2-1; D unclear. This CDR3 contains 13 residues. The V end lost 3 bases, the J end lost 8 bases, and 11 bases lay between the germline ends. Germline V lookup: CDR1 MGHRA, CDR2 YSYEKL. The CDR3 DNA follows: TGCGCCAGCAGCCAGACATCCCCGCATGAGCAGTTCTTC. Translation: CASSQTSPHEQFF.

This clonotype has at least ten counts. The genes are TRBV27 and TRBJ1-4, with D unclear. Germline assignment: CDR1 MNHEY and CDR2 SMNVEV (reference sequence). Trimming cost V 2 bases and J 0 bases, with 7 bases left between them. This CDR3 comprises 15 residues. Written as DNA, the CDR3 is TGTGCCAGCAGTTTAGGAGAAGCAACTAATGAAAAACTGTTTTTT. Amino acids: CASSLGEATNEKLFF.

The rearrangement links TRBV4-1 to TRBJ1-2; TRBD1 is a possible D gene (5 bases). This CDR3 has 15 residues. The V and J ends lost 0 bases and 7 bases respectively, with 15 bases between them. From germline, CDR1 is MGHRA and CDR2 YSYEKL. CDR3 in amino acids: CASSQDGLGVFGYTF. DNA of the CDR3: TGCGCCAGCAGCCAAGACGGTCTGGGGGTTTTTGGCTACACCTTC.

This clonotype came up a few times. The genes are TRBV7-9 and TRBJ1-1; no clear D gene. The germline V gene encodes CDR1 SEHNR and CDR2 FQNEAQ (reference sequence). The CDR3 runs 13 residues. V lost 7 bases, J lost 0 bases, and 9 bases lay in between. The CDR3 protein is CASTLEMNTEAFF. The CDR3 DNA is TGTGCCAGCACCTTGGAGATGAACACTGAAGCTTTCTTT. Combining the CDR3 with reference TRBV7-9 and TRBJ1-1 gives the whole variable domain DTGVSQNPRHKITKRGQNVTFRCDPISEHNRLYWYRQTLGQGPEFLTYFQNEAQLEKSRLLSDRFSAERPKGSFSTLEIQRTEQGDSAMYLCASTLEMNTEAFFGQGTRLTVV.

The sample holds a few counts of this clonotype. The rearrangement links TRBV27 to TRBJ2-7, with D perhaps TRBD1 (5 bases). The CDR3 spans 14 residues. Germline V lookup: CDR1 MNHEY, CDR2 SMNVEV (reference sequence). With 8 bases removed from V and 2 bases from J, the gap between germline ends came to 16 bases. The CDR3 DNA is TGTGCCAGCGGCTACCAGGGTGGGGCCTACGAGCAGTACTTC. Residues: CASGYQGGAYEQYF.

This clonotype was seen only a few times. The chain combines TRBV11-2 with TRBJ2-7, with 7 positions matching TRBD2. Germline CDR1 and CDR2: SGHAT and FQNNGV. The CDR3 has 13 residues. The V gene end was trimmed by 1 base and the J gene end by 6 bases; junction bases not matched to a gene: 3. The DNA of the CDR3 is TGTGCCAGCAGCTTAGTTTCTAGCGGCGAGCAGTACTTC. It yields the protein CASSLVSSGEQYF. Complete variable domain (other parts from reference TRBV11-2 and TRBJ2-7): EAGVAQSPRYKIIEKRQSVAFWCNPISGHATLYWYQQILGQGPKLLIQFQNNGVVDDSQLPKDRFSAERLKGVDSTLKIQPAKLEDSAVYLCASSLVSSGEQYFGPGTRLTVT.

This chain uses TRBV4-1 with TRBJ2-3; a possible D gene is TRBD1 (6 bases). Per germline, CDR1 MGHRA and CDR2 YSYEKL. The V end lost 1 base, the J end lost 5 bases, and 19 bases lay between the germline ends. This CDR3 contains 17 residues. The CDR3 coding sequence is TGCGCCAGCAGCCAAGGACCCCCATACAGGGTTGGAGATACGCAGTATTTT. This translates into CASSQGPPYRVGDTQYF.

The chain combines TRBV5-1 with TRBJ2-5; the D gene is possibly TRBD2 (7 bases). The CDR3 length is 15 residues. Germline-derived CDR1 and CDR2 are SGHRS and YFSETQ. The V end lost 4 bases, the J end lost 3 bases, and 16 bases lay between the germline ends. CDR3: CASSGGAGPKETQYF. As DNA, the CDR3 is TGCGCCAGCAGCGGGGGGGCAGGGCCGAAAGAGACCCAGTACTTC.

This clonotype appeared many times. The DNA for the CDR3 is TGCAGTGGGAGTCGGGGAGTGGGCACTGAAGCTTTCTTT. This codes for CSGSRGVGTEAFF. The chain joins TRBV20-1 to TRBJ1-1; D ambiguous. This CDR3 contains 13 residues. CDR1 is DFQATT, CDR2 SNEGSKA, per germline (reference sequence). The germline V and J ends were trimmed by 7 bases and 4 bases, with 16 bases remaining between them.

The chain combines TRBV7-9 with TRBJ2-3; TRBD2 aligns across 7 bases. The V gene end was trimmed by 4 bases and the J gene end by 6 bases; junction bases not matched to a gene: 7. The CDR3 runs 14 residues. Germline values: CDR1 SEHNR, CDR2 FQNEAQ (reference sequence). As DNA, the CDR3 is TGTGCCAGCAGCTCCCGGGGTAGCGGGGATACGCAGTATTTT. Its protein is CASSSRGSGDTQYF.

The chain employs TRBV20-1 and TRBJ1-1; possibly TRBD1 for D (6 bases). In germline, CDR1 is DFQATT, CDR2 SNEGSKA (reference sequence). V lost 3 bases to trimming and J lost 0 bases, with 11 bases between them. CDR3 length: 14 residues. The CDR3 DNA follows: TGCAGTGCTAGGGCCACAGGGATGAACACTGAAGCTTTCTTT. It codes for CSARATGMNTEAFF.

A few counts support this clonotype. This chain uses TRBV20-1 with TRBJ2-7; 10 bases match TRBD2. After removal of 4 bases from V and 3 bases from J, the junction contained 9 bases not matched to a gene. Germline values: CDR1 DFQATT, CDR2 SNEGSKA (reference sequence). The CDR3 spans 15 residues. CDR3 residues: CSATNERGGSYEQYF. In DNA form, the CDR3 reads TGCAGTGCTACAAACGAGCGGGGGGGCAGCTACGAGCAGTACTTC.

The gene calls are TRBV4-1 and TRBJ2-2; D may be TRBD1 (5 bases). Germline V gene lookup returns CDR1 MGHRA and CDR2 YSYEKL. The V gene lost 1 base and the J gene lost 0 bases, with 18 bases spanning the gap. The CDR3 is made up of 19 amino acids. The CDR3 nucleotides read TGCGCCAGCAGCCAAGGACGTACAGGCTACACCTCGAACACCGGGGAGCTGTTTTTT. Its translation: CASSQGRTGYTSNTGELFF.

The chain uses TRBV9 and TRBJ2-7, with D hard to call. This CDR3 is 16 amino acids long. Between the trimmed V and J ends, which lost 4 bases and 4 bases, there was a span of 21 bases. Looked up from germline, CDR1 is SGDLS and CDR2 is YYNGEE. The DNA for the CDR3 is TGTGCCAGCAGCCCCACCCTTGACTGGCAGTATTACGAGCAGTACTTC. Its protein is CASSPTLDWQYYEQYF.

This clonotype was detected ten times or more. The chain couples TRBV6-5 to TRBJ2-4; D not certain. Germline V gene sequence: CDR1 MNHEY, CDR2 SVGAGI. This CDR3 region has 13 residues. V lost 6 bases to trimming and J lost 5 bases, with 11 bases between them. CDR3 residues: CASRSPLENIQYF. The DNA for the CDR3 is TGTGCCAGCAGGAGCCCGCTGGAAAACATTCAGTACTTC.

This clonotype was seen many times. V is TRBV5-1 and J is TRBJ2-1, with TRBD2 matching 11 bases. Germline values: CDR1 SGHRS, CDR2 YFSETQ. The CDR3 has 14 amino acids. V lost 0 bases to trimming and J lost 7 bases; unmatched junction nucleotides: 0. CDR3: CASSLGLAGNEQFF. As DNA, the CDR3 is TGCGCCAGCAGCTTGGGACTAGCGGGGAATGAGCAGTTCTTC.

This clonotype has only a few counts. The V call is TRBV5-1, the J call TRBJ2-1; no reliable D call. The CDR3 runs 14 residues. Trimming left V 1 base short and J 7 bases short, with 12 bases between. Germline assignment: CDR1 SGHRS and CDR2 YFSETQ. CDR3 bases: TGCGCCAGCAGCTTGTCGCTCCCCGCGAATGAGCAGTTCTTC. It specifies CASSLSLPANEQFF. The full variable domain, completed using reference TRBV5-1 and TRBJ2-1, is KAGVTQTPRYLIKTRGQQVTLSCSPISGHRSVSWYQQTPGQGLQFLFEYFSETQRNKGNFPGRFSGRQFSNSRSEMNVSTLELGDSALYLCASSLSLPANEQFFGPGTRLTVL.

This clonotype showed up just a few times. The chain uses TRBV7-2 and TRBJ1-5, with D tentatively TRBD1 (6 bases). Germline CDR1 reads SGHTA; CDR2 reads FQGNSA. The CDR3 is 14 residues long. Trimming stripped 4 bases from V and 7 bases from J, with 14 bases between. The CDR3 nucleotides read TGTGCCAGCAGCTCACAGGGTTTAAGGCAGCCCCAGCATTTT. It translates to CASSSQGLRQPQHF.